The 11 T cell receptor beta chains listed next were all sequenced from one sample in a study of OX40 agonist ivuxolimab in advanced cancers. Method: immunoSEQ multiplex PCR; TCRdb's copy keeps in-frame clones and lacks some. The data show about 62,000 clones, over 75% seen once. Material: CD4+ or CD8+ T cells sorted from blood, obtained in a trial of the OX40 agonist ivuxolimab. The receptors shown here come from an adult with an advanced solid tumor such as melanoma, head and neck, liver or kidney cancer.

The chain has TRBV10-3 and TRBJ2-3, with 11 bases identical to TRBD2. The germline gives CDR1 ENHRY, CDR2 SYGVKD. With 3 bases clipped from V and 4 bases from J, the junction kept 6 bases outside the gene matches. The CDR3 sequence is 16 residues long. Written as DNA, the CDR3 is TGTGCCATCAGTGACCCGGGGACTAGCGGCGCAGATACGCAGTATTTT. Translated: CAISDPGTSGADTQYF.

The rearrangement uses TRBV27 and TRBJ1-2; 7 nucleotides line up with TRBD1. Trimming removed 6 bases from V and 7 bases from J; junction bases left unmatched: 17. This CDR3 contains 16 residues. Germline CDR1 reads MNHEY; CDR2 reads SMNVEV (reference sequence). CDR3 bases: TGTGCCAGCAGCCCTGGGGGAGGGGGCGCAAAGGGTGGCTACACCTTC. Translating it yields CASSPGGGGAKGGYTF.

V and J are TRBV5-6 and TRBJ1-1; maybe TRBD1 (6 bases). The CDR3 loop spans 17 amino acids. The germline gives CDR1 SGHDT, CDR2 YYEEEE. V lost 1 base and J 4 bases, leaving 20 bases between the germline ends. The CDR3 sequence is CASSLRGVARSGTEAFF. CDR3 sequence (DNA): TGTGCCAGCAGCTTGAGGGGGGTAGCGAGATCTGGCACTGAAGCTTTCTTT.

Comment on this clone: A read error may account for a junction end that differs from germline. The chain has TRBV6-5 and TRBJ2-7, with TRBD2 identical over 8 bases. This CDR3 has 11 amino acids. Germline CDR1 MNHEY, CDR2 SVGAGI. CDR3 coding DNA: TGTGCCAGCAGTTATGGAGCGGGAGAAGACTTC. It translates to CASSYGAGEDF.

This chain uses TRBV7-6 with TRBJ2-7; 12 nucleotides line up with TRBD2. Losses at the gene ends were 4 bases for V and 2 bases for J; bases not matched to a gene: 12. The CDR3 is 18 amino acids. CDR1 is SGHVS and CDR2 is FNYEAQ in the germline V gene. CDR3 region: CASSSPAILAGGTYEQYF. The CDR3 bases are TGTGCCAGCAGCTCGCCCGCCATACTAGCGGGAGGCACCTACGAGCAGTACTTC.

V gene TRBV4-2 combines with J gene TRBJ1-3; D remains ambiguous. The CDR3 is 13 amino acids. Germline loops: CDR1 LGHNA, CDR2 YNFKEQ. V lost 1 base and J lost 4, with 5 bases in between. This CDR3 is CASSQGGGNTIYF. The CDR3 region has the DNA TGTGCCAGCAGCCAAGGGGGAGGAAACACCATATATTTT.

The rearrangement uses TRBV15 and TRBJ2-7, with D hard to call. The germline V and J ends were trimmed by 0 bases and 2 bases, with 11 bases remaining between them. This CDR3 region has 15 residues. CDR1 is LNHNV, CDR2 YYDKDF, per germline (reference sequence). CDR3 sequence (DNA): TGTGCCACCAGCAGAGATAAAGGGCAGACCTACGAGCAGTACTTC. This codes for CATSRDKGQTYEQYF.

This rearrangement joins TRBV6-5 to TRBJ1-6; D call uncertain. CDR1 and CDR2 (germline): MNHEY, SVGAGI. The CDR3 runs 13 residues. Trimming shortened V by 8 bases and J by 5 bases, and 10 bases separated the two germline ends. The CDR3 sequence: CASADGHNSPLHF. For the CDR3, the DNA is TGTGCCAGCGCGGACGGACATAATTCACCCCTCCACTTT.

The rearrangement uses TRBV14 and TRBJ2-7, with unresolved D. The germline CDR1 and CDR2 sequences are SGHDN and FVKESK. The CDR3 sequence is 16 residues long. V dropped 1 base and J dropped 4 bases, with 17 bases sitting between them. The CDR3 DNA follows: TGTGCCAGCAGCCAAGGGTCGGGTACTTCCTTATACGAGCAGTACTTC. It specifies CASSQGSGTSLYEQYF.

The chain employs TRBV5-4 and TRBJ1-2, with D perhaps TRBD1 (5 bases). CDR1 is SGHNT, CDR2 YYREEE, per germline (reference sequence). Between the trimmed V and J ends, which lost 6 bases and 6 bases, there was a span of 15 bases. The CDR3 totals 13 residues. In DNA form, the CDR3 reads TGTGCCAGCAAAGACGACAGTTCCGATGGCTACACCTTC. This translates into CASKDDSSDGYTF.

The chain combines TRBV4-2 with TRBJ2-6; TRBD2 might be the D (6 bases). V lost 5 bases and J 0 bases, leaving 20 bases between the germline ends. The CDR3 length is 19 residues. Germline V gene data show CDR1 as LGHNA and CDR2 as YNFKEQ. CDR3 coding DNA: TGTGCCAGCAGCTCTGTCGGGGACTTTCCCGCCTCTGGGGCCAACGTCCTGACTTTC. This codes for CASSSVGDFPASGANVLTF.